This T cell receptor beta chain was sequenced in a study of control samples from healthy donors and cancer patients. This CDR3 has 16 residues. V shed 7 bases and J 5 bases; nucleotides not matched to a gene: 5. Germline V gene sequence: CDR1 SNHLY, CDR2 FYNNEI. Profiled with immunoSEQ multiplex PCR; TCRdb holds only in-frame clones, not every one. This sample carries about 140,000 clones, 94% of them seen once, and the ten largest clones take about an eighth. The chain joins TRBV2 to TRBJ2-2; TRBD2 matches at 15 bases. The sequence was collected from a man between 40 and 49 years old in good health. The sample consisted of blood. The CDR3 DNA follows: TGTGCCAGCATGAGGACTAGCGGGAGGGGTACCGGGGAGCTGTTTTTT. It specifies CASMRTSGRGTGELFF. The variable domain in full, completed from reference TRBV2 and TRBJ2-2, reads EPEVTQTPSHQVTQMGQEVILRCVPISNHLYFYWYRQILGQKVEFLVSFYNNEISEKSEIFDDQFSVERPDGSNFTLKIRSTKLEDSAMYFCASMRTSGRGTGELFFGEGSRLTVL.